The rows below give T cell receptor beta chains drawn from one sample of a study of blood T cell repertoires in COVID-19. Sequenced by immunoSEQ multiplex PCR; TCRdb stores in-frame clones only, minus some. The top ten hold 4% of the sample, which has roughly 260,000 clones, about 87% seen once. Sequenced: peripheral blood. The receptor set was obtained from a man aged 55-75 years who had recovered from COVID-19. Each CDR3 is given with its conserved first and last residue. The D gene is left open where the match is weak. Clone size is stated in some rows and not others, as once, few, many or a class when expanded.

CDR3 protein: CATNRVSGTGELFF; CDR3 DNA: TGTGCCACGAACAGGGTATCGGGCACCGGGGAGCTGTTTTTT; V gene: TRBV19; J gene: TRBJ2-2; clone size: NA; D gene: NA
CDR3 protein: CASSNPATGANVLTF; CDR3 DNA: TGTGCCAGCAGCAATCCTGCTACTGGGGCCAACGTCCTGACTTTC; V gene: TRBV7-2; J gene: TRBJ2-6; clone size: NA; D gene: NA
CDR3 protein: CASDGGNGYTF; CDR3 DNA: TGTGCCAGCGACGGGGGTAATGGCTACACCTTC; V gene: TRBV9; J gene: TRBJ1-2; clone size: NA; D gene: NA
CDR3 protein: CASSVSGTPEGAQYF; CDR3 DNA: TGTGCCAGCAGCGTGTCCGGGACACCCGAGGGGGCCCAGTACTTC; V gene: TRBV9; J gene: TRBJ2-5; clone size: NA; D gene: NA
CDR3 protein: CASTKGIQDNYGYTF; CDR3 DNA: TGTGCCAGCACGAAGGGAATACAGGATAACTATGGCTACACCTTC; V gene: TRBV6-5; J gene: TRBJ1-2; clone size: NA; D gene: NA
CDR3 protein: CASRGWGGPEPQHF; CDR3 DNA: TGTGCCAGCCGCGGATGGGGGGGCCCCGAGCCCCAGCATTTT; V gene: TRBV6-5; J gene: TRBJ1-5; clone size: NA; D gene: NA
CDR3 protein: CASRDYLSSQETQYF; CDR3 DNA: TGTGCCAGCAGGGACTATTTAAGCAGCCAAGAGACCCAGTACTTC; V gene: TRBV2; J gene: TRBJ2-5; clone size: NA; D gene: NA
CDR3 protein: CAASWTTNTGELFF; CDR3 DNA: TGTGCCGCGTCGTGGACAACGAACACCGGGGAGCTGTTTTTT; V gene: TRBV6-5; J gene: TRBJ2-2; clone size: NA; D gene: NA
CDR3 protein: CAWSVLSYTGELFF; CDR3 DNA: TGTGCCTGGAGTGTACTTAGTTACACCGGGGAGCTGTTTTTT; V gene: TRBV30; J gene: TRBJ2-2; clone size: NA; D gene: NA
CDR3 protein: CASRVGTADNSPLHF; CDR3 DNA: TGTGCCAGCCGGGTGGGGACAGCCGATAATTCACCCCTCCACTTT; V gene: TRBV6-6; J gene: TRBJ1-6; clone size: NA; D gene: TRBD1
CDR3 protein: CATSDIRIGGPSSYNEQFF; CDR3 DNA: TGTGCCACCAGTGATATCAGAATCGGGGGGCCCAGCTCCTACAATGAGCAGTTCTTC; V gene: TRBV24-1; J gene: TRBJ2-1; clone size: NA; D gene: NA
CDR3 protein: CASSPGGASYEQYF; CDR3 DNA: TGCGCCAGCAGCCCCGGGGGGGCATCCTACGAGCAGTACTTC; V gene: TRBV5-1; J gene: TRBJ2-7; clone size: NA; D gene: TRBD2
CDR3 protein: CASSPGQGWETQYF; CDR3 DNA: TGTGCCAGCAGTCCCGGACAGGGTTGGGAGACCCAGTACTTC; V gene: TRBV27; J gene: TRBJ2-5; clone size: once; D gene: TRBD1
CDR3 protein: CASSYSSRSTEAFF; CDR3 DNA: TGTGCCAGCAGTTACTCGTCGAGGAGCACTGAAGCTTTCTTT; V gene: TRBV6-5; J gene: TRBJ1-1; clone size: NA; D gene: NA
CDR3 protein: CASNWRRTSQNQPQHF; CDR3 DNA: TGTGCCAGTAACTGGAGACGGACAAGCCAGAATCAGCCCCAGCATTTT; V gene: TRBV19; J gene: TRBJ1-5; clone size: NA; D gene: NA
CDR3 protein: CASRTDRAREQYF; CDR3 DNA: TGTGCCAGCAGGACGGACAGGGCTAGGGAGCAGTACTTC; V gene: TRBV7-2; J gene: TRBJ2-7; clone size: NA; D gene: TRBD1
CDR3 protein: CSDRDPETQYF; CDR3 DNA: TGCAGCGACAGGGATCCAGAGACCCAGTACTTC; V gene: TRBV29-1; J gene: TRBJ2-5; clone size: NA; D gene: NA
CDR3 protein: CASSLSPGGNTGELFF; CDR3 DNA: TGCGCCAGCAGCTTGTCCCCGGGGGGGAACACCGGGGAGCTGTTTTTT; V gene: TRBV5-1; J gene: TRBJ2-2; clone size: NA; D gene: TRBD2
CDR3 protein: CASSLQGIYEQYF; CDR3 DNA: TGTGCCAGCAGCTTACAGGGCATCTACGAGCAGTACTTC; V gene: TRBV11-1; J gene: TRBJ2-7; clone size: NA; D gene: NA
CDR3 protein: CASSATSRGLTTDTQYF; CDR3 DNA: TGTGCCAGCAGTGCTACGTCCCGGGGACTAACCACAGATACGCAGTATTTT; V gene: TRBV27; J gene: TRBJ2-3; clone size: NA; D gene: TRBD2
CDR3 protein: CASSRGTSGGPDGVQYF; CDR3 DNA: TGTGCCAGCAGCCGGGGGACTAGCGGGGGGCCGGATGGGGTCCAGTACTTC; V gene: TRBV3-1/TRBV3-2; J gene: TRBJ2-5; clone size: NA; D gene: TRBD2
CDR3 protein: CSASRGATGGADNEQFF; CDR3 DNA: TGCAGTGCTAGTAGGGGGGCCACAGGGGGCGCGGACAATGAGCAGTTCTTC; V gene: TRBV20-1; J gene: TRBJ2-1; clone size: NA; D gene: TRBD1
CDR3 protein: CASGGKAADTQYF; CDR3 DNA: TGTGCAAGCGGGGGGAAGGCCGCAGATACGCAGTATTTT; V gene: TRBV27; J gene: TRBJ2-3; clone size: NA; D gene: TRBD2
CDR3 protein: CASSLDPGGYEQFF; CDR3 DNA: TGTGCCAGCAGCTTAGATCCAGGGGGATATGAGCAGTTCTTC; V gene: TRBV7-6; J gene: TRBJ2-1; clone size: NA; D gene: TRBD1
CDR3 protein: CASSRLAGGRNTGELFF; CDR3 DNA: TGCGCCAGCAGCCGACTAGCGGGGGGGCGGAACACCGGGGAGCTGTTTTTT; V gene: TRBV5-1; J gene: TRBJ2-2; clone size: NA; D gene: TRBD2
CDR3 protein: CASSQDDRTNEKLFF; CDR3 DNA: TGCGCCAGCAGCCAAGATGACAGAACTAATGAAAAACTGTTTTTT; V gene: TRBV4-1; J gene: TRBJ1-4; clone size: NA; D gene: NA
CDR3 protein: CASSDLRGEGSYTF; CDR3 DNA: TGTGCCAGCAGCGATCTCAGGGGAGAAGGTAGCTACACCTTC; V gene: TRBV9; J gene: TRBJ1-2; clone size: NA; D gene: NA
CDR3 protein: CASSLVPLTGLETQYF; CDR3 DNA: TGCGCCAGCAGCTTGGTACCCCTCACGGGTTTGGAGACCCAGTACTTC; V gene: TRBV5-1; J gene: TRBJ2-5; clone size: NA; D gene: NA
CDR3 protein: CASTFELLYGYTF; CDR3 DNA: TGTGCCAGCACCTTCGAACTACTATATGGCTACACCTTC; V gene: TRBV6-5; J gene: TRBJ1-2; clone size: NA; D gene: NA
CDR3 protein: CASREQGNTIYF; CDR3 DNA: TGTGCCAGTAGGGAACAGGGAAACACCATATATTTT; V gene: TRBV19; J gene: TRBJ1-3; clone size: NA; D gene: NA
CDR3 protein: CASSFRGARNYGYTF; CDR3 DNA: TGTGCCAGTAGCTTTCGGGGGGCAAGGAACTATGGCTACACCTTC; V gene: TRBV19; J gene: TRBJ1-2; clone size: NA; D gene: NA
CDR3 protein: CASQTGPTDTQYF; CDR3 DNA: TGTGCCAGCCAGACAGGGCCCACAGATACGCAGTATTTT; V gene: TRBV13; J gene: TRBJ2-3; clone size: NA; D gene: TRBD1
CDR3 protein: CASSSSESVSYEQYF; CDR3 DNA: TGTGCCAGCAGTTCGAGCGAGAGTGTCTCCTACGAGCAGTACTTC; V gene: TRBV6-5; J gene: TRBJ2-7; clone size: NA; D gene: NA
CDR3 protein: CASSIDGLGSSYNSPLHF; CDR3 DNA: TGTGCCAGTAGTATAGATGGGTTGGGGAGCTCCTATAATTCACCCCTCCACTTT; V gene: TRBV19; J gene: TRBJ1-6; clone size: NA; D gene: NA
CDR3 protein: CASSYDTGRGAEAFF; CDR3 DNA: TGTGCCAGCAGTTACGACACAGGGAGGGGCGCTGAAGCTTTCTTT; V gene: TRBV6-5; J gene: TRBJ1-1; clone size: NA; D gene: NA
CDR3 protein: CASSRSGTGSEKLFF; CDR3 DNA: TGTGCCAGCAGTCGCTCCGGAACAGGGAGTGAAAAACTGTTTTTT; V gene: TRBV6-5; J gene: TRBJ1-4; clone size: NA; D gene: NA
CDR3 protein: CASSIAGYEQYF; CDR3 DNA: TGTGCCAGTAGTATCGCAGGGTACGAGCAGTACTTC; V gene: TRBV19; J gene: TRBJ2-7; clone size: NA; D gene: NA
CDR3 protein: CASSSGQTMQFF; CDR3 DNA: TGTGCCAGCAGTTCGGGACAGACGATGCAGTTCTTC; V gene: TRBV6-5; J gene: TRBJ2-1; clone size: NA; D gene: TRBD1
CDR3 protein: CASSQDRQGYNSPLHF; CDR3 DNA: TGTGCCAGCAGCCAAGACCGACAGGGCTATAATTCACCCCTCCACTTT; V gene: TRBV4-2; J gene: TRBJ1-6; clone size: NA; D gene: TRBD1
CDR3 protein: CAWSGQGAMTEAFF; CDR3 DNA: TGTGCCTGGAGTGGACAGGGGGCAATGACTGAAGCTTTCTTT; V gene: TRBV30; J gene: TRBJ1-1; clone size: NA; D gene: TRBD1
CDR3 protein: CASSGRDRGRTDTQYF; CDR3 DNA: TGTGCCAGCAGCGGACGGGACAGGGGGCGGACAGATACGCAGTATTTT; V gene: TRBV7-6; J gene: TRBJ2-3; clone size: NA; D gene: TRBD1